This TCR beta chain was obtained from a study of T cells in Graves' hyperthyroidism and ophthalmopathy (dated by TCRdb to about 2019). Turning to the overall study: To identify TCR V-J signatures that set the groups apart, the researchers used a discovery cohort of 95 to 100 patients, made up of under 45 with Graves' ophthalmopathy and around 58 with stable Graves' hyperthyroidism. An independent validation cohort of 18 to 20 hyperthyroidism patients and roughly 16 patients who later progressed to ophthalmopathy tested prospective prediction of ophthalmopathy. Following sampling, methimazole starting at 30 mg daily was given to hyperthyroidism patients, and high-dose intravenous methylprednisolone was given to ophthalmopathy patients. In six Graves' hyperthyroidism patients, the study also compared T-cell repertoires from thyroid tissue with T-cell repertoires from blood. TCR Vbeta CDR3 sequencing of some 140 peripheral blood samples (over 40 ophthalmopathy, 75 or so hyperthyroidism and about 17 progressor patients) is reported in the paper. The 75 to 100 discovery patients were divided at random into training and test sets in a 7:3 ratio. Broad study findings and their caveats: In validation, the model predicted progression to ophthalmopathy with about 71% sensitivity and less than 75% specificity, a median of about six months before onset. Ophthalmopathy was separated from stable hyperthyroidism by a 13 V-J signature model, with around 90% sensitivity and 81% to 82% specificity obtained in cross-validation and 80%/75% obtained in testing. Most expanded thyroid clonotypes (frequency above 0.001) were also detected in blood, a finding suggesting that blood repertoires may reflect thyroid immune responses. No statistical method was used to set the sample size in advance, and investigators knew the group allocation.

Graves' hyperthyroidism was defined as stable when no progression to ophthalmopathy occurred over 18 months of follow-up. Hyperthyroidism patients were newly diagnosed, had a disease duration of under 2 months, and were aged 18 to 65 years. The study excluded patients with uncontrolled infections, other autoimmune diseases, pregnancy or lactation. Clinical symptoms, serum thyroxine and TRAb, thyroid ultrasound, and orbital computed tomography formed the basis for the diagnoses. Total RNA was extracted using Trizol reagent, and RNA quality was assessed on an Agilent 2100 Bioanalyzer. A total of 14 residues make up the CDR3, ends included. The sequence is cut down to CDR3 DNA, 42 bases in frame from base 1. For CDR1 and CDR2, the germline V gene (reference sequence) lists DFQATT and SNEGSKA. Trimming accounts for 2 bases at V and 4 bases at J, while the number of junction bases matched to no gene is 5.

About this clonotype itself: The antigen it recognizes is unknown. The conserved phenylalanine or tryptophan is not found at the CDR3 terminus, so this likely reflects a read error.

The TCR beta CDR3 regions were amplified from the RNA transcripts. The TCR CDR3 was subjected to a first round of RT-PCR using the HTBI primer set and the Qiagen OneStep RT-PCR kit. Libraries were constructed in a second round of multiplex PCR, after which size selection and purification were carried out. Sequencing of the libraries was done on an Illumina HiSeq2000 using paired-end 100 bp reads. Per the source publication's procedure: Raw data were processed with SOAPnuke, discarding reads with adapters, uncalled bases, mean Phred below 15, or no exact constant-primer or identifier match. COPE v1.2.5 was used to merge the high-quality paired reads, and each unique nucleotide sequence was defined as a clonotype. MiTCR v1.1 was used to align clonotypes to the IMGT TRBV, TRBD and TRBJ reference segments. Analysis was restricted to V-J combinations with a frequency above 0.0001, which covered just over 98% of repertoires. The TCS score was defined as F50 (clonal expansion) divided by E x V (chaos), with BLOSUM62-based TCRdist calculated between CDR3 peptides within each V-J. Welch's t-statistics and random forest reduced fewer than 550 V-J features to under 15, which were used in a naive Bayes classifier (R e1071). Thyroid-blood repertoire similarity was quantified with the Morisita-Horn index. TCRdb took the public reads, trimmed them with fastp at Q25, ran MiXCR for clone calling and kept in-frame beta chains. Rows matching on CDR3 protein sequence are summarized as one entry with the most common DNA and genes. The V and J calls were determined by TCRdb, not by the authors. Here the sample has 40,000 to 55,000 distinct CDR3 sequences; approximately 50% occur a single time. About 30% of the sample comes from the top ten.

This chain is built from TRBV20-1 and TRBJ2-7, and 10 junction bases match TRBD2. Sequenced: peripheral blood or thyroid tissue (not recorded which). The receptor was derived from a woman aged 45 to 65 with Graves' hyperthyroidism. The CDR3 protein sequence reads: CSARSGRAVYEQYI. The nucleotide sequence reads TGCAGTGCTAGAAGCGGGAGGGCCGTATACGAGCAGTACATC.